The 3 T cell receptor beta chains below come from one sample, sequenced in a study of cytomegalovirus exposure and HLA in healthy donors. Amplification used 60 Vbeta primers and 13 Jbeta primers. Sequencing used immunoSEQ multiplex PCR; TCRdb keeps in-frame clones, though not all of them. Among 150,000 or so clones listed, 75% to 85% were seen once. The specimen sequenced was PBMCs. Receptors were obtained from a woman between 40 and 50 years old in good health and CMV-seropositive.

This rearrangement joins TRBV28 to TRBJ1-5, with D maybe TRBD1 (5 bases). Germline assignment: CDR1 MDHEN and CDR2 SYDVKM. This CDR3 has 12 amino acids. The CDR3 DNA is TGTGGTACAGGTCAAAGCAATCAGCCCCAGCATTTT. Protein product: CGTGQSNQPQHF.

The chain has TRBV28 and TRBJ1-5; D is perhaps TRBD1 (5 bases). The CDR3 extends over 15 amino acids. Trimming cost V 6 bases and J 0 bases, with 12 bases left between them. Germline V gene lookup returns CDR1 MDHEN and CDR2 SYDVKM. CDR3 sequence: CASRVRQNSNQPQHF. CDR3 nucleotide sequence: TGTGCCAGCAGAGTGCGACAGAATAGCAATCAGCCCCAGCATTTT.

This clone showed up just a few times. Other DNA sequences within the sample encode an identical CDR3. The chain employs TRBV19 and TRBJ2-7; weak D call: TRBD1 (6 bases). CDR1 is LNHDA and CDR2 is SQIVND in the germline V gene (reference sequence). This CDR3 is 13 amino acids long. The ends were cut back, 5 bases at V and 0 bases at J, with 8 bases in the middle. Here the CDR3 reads CASSWDISYEQYF. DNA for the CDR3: TGTGCCAGTAGTTGGGACATCTCCTACGAGCAGTACTTC.